The clone carrying this T cell receptor beta chain was seen more than once but under ten times. The antigen is unknown. All donors were Caucasian adults living in Nashville, Tennessee. The data originate from a study of shared clonotypes between healthy human individuals. Points from the study as a whole: Large depth notwithstanding, sorted-subset sequencing proved incomplete by rarefaction.

Trimming removed 1 base from V and 5 bases from J; junction bases left unmatched: 8. The length of the CDR3 is 17 residues. CDR1 and CDR2 from the germline V gene are MGHRA and YSYEKL. Each PCR replicate from the sorted subsets contained around 0.2 ug DNA, which is tens of thousands of T cell genomes. The assay was immunoSEQ multiplex PCR, and TCRdb's table has in-frame clones only and misses some. The sample holds 550,000 to 850,000 clones, less than 85% seen once. The V and J genes are TRBV4-1 and TRBJ2-5; TRBD2 aligns across 12 bases. Sequenced sample: memory CD4+ T cells sorted from blood. Subset noted: CD45RA-negative fraction. The TCR was taken from a woman aged 25-40 years in good health. The CDR3 loop is CASSQVIGLAGLETQYF. In DNA form, the CDR3 reads TGCGCCAGCAGCCAAGTGATCGGACTAGCGGGATTGGAGACCCAGTACTTC.